These 22 T cell receptor beta chains were sequenced from one sample in a study of graft-versus-host responses after intestinal transplantation. The repertoire was sequenced with immunoSEQ multiplex PCR; TCRdb's copy has only in-frame clones and lacks some. Of 15,000 or so clones listed, just under 95% are singletons. The sample here was PBMCs, taken 9 days after transplant. These receptors came from a human patient who received an intestinal transplant, so some T cells may come from the graft donor.

V usage is TRBV19 and J usage is TRBJ2-1, with 10 bases identical to TRBD2. V gave up 7 bases and J gave up 8 bases; unmatched junction bases: 14. The CDR3 covers 16 residues. Germline CDR1 is LNHDA and CDR2 is SQIVND (reference sequence). The CDR3: CASKEGGASGSDEQFF. DNA for the CDR3: TGTGCCAGTAAGGAGGGGGGGGCTAGCGGGAGTGATGAGCAGTTCTTC.

This rearrangement joins TRBV19 to TRBJ2-1; D not certain. CDR1 is LNHDA and CDR2 is SQIVND in the germline V gene (reference sequence). The CDR3 has 13 residues. Trimming shortened V by 8 bases and J by 0 bases, and 8 bases separated the two germline ends. CDR3 loop: CASGLSSYNEQFF. In nucleotides, the CDR3 is TGTGCCAGTGGCCTGAGCTCCTACAATGAGCAGTTCTTC. Complete variable domain (other parts from reference TRBV19 and TRBJ2-1): DGGITQSPKYLFRKEGQNVTLSCEQNLNHDAMYWYRQDPGQGLRLIYYSQIVNDFQKGDIAEGYSVSREKKESFPLTVTSAQKNPTAFYLCASGLSSYNEQFFGPGTRLTVL.

The chain links TRBV28 to TRBJ1-1, with D perhaps TRBD1 (6 bases). Germline CDR1 MDHEN, CDR2 SYDVKM. The CDR3 loop spans 12 amino acids. V shed 6 bases and J shed 6 bases, with 11 bases lying between them. The CDR3 DNA reads as TGTGCCAGCAGACCCCACAGGGCTGAAGCTTTCTTT. It specifies CASRPHRAEAFF. Filled out from reference TRBV28 and TRBJ1-1, the complete variable domain reads DVKVTQSSRYLVKRTGEKVFLECVQDMDHENMFWYRQDPGLGLRLIYFSYDVKMKEKGDIPEGYSVSREKKERFSLILESASTNQTSMYLCASRPHRAEAFFGQGTRLTVV.

The chain uses TRBV30 and TRBJ1-5, with D tentatively TRBD1 (5 bases). CDR3 length: 13 amino acids. V shed 5 bases and J shed 7 bases, with 15 bases lying between them. Looked up from germline, CDR1 is GTSNPN and CDR2 is SVGIG (reference sequence). The CDR3 nucleotides read TGTGCCTGGGCTGGGGGTGATTGGCAGCCCCAGCATTTT. Protein: CAWAGGDWQPQHF.

The V and J genes are TRBV6-1 and TRBJ1-1; D gene uncertain. CDR1 and CDR2 (germline): MNHNS, SASEGT. The CDR3 totals 13 residues. V lost 8 bases, J lost 0 bases, and 10 bases lay in between. Written as DNA, the CDR3 is TGTGCCAGCGCCGGACTTTTGAACACTGAAGCTTTCTTT. Translation gives CASAGLLNTEAFF.

The J gene is TRBJ1-1, the V gene TRBV6-1, with D hard to call. CDR1 is MNHNS, CDR2 SASEGT, per germline. The CDR3 loop spans 14 amino acids. V gave up 6 bases and J gave up 0 bases, with 11 bases separating them. The chain's CDR3 is CASRAGGVNTEAFF. The CDR3 bases are TGTGCCAGCAGAGCAGGCGGGGTGAACACTGAAGCTTTCTTT.

The chain links TRBV6-1 to TRBJ2-7; 8 positions agree with TRBD1. This CDR3 is built from 16 residues. In germline, CDR1 is MNHNS, CDR2 SASEGT. With V trimmed by 0 bases and J by 3 bases, 7 bases remained unmatched. The CDR3 sequence: CASSEAAGGGNYEQYF. The CDR3 coding sequence is TGTGCCAGCAGTGAAGCCGCAGGGGGCGGGAACTACGAGCAGTACTTC.

This chain links TRBV19 with TRBJ1-1, with TRBD1 as a possible D gene (6 bases). Germline CDR1 is LNHDA and CDR2 is SQIVND (reference sequence). V was clipped by 5 bases and J by 1 base, with 17 bases between them. CDR3 length: 16 residues. CDR3 protein: CASSGGLGRENTEAFF. CDR3 DNA sequence: TGTGCCAGTAGTGGGGGCCTCGGCCGGGAGAACACTGAAGCTTTCTTT. Drawing the rest from reference TRBV19 and TRBJ1-1, the complete variable domain is DGGITQSPKYLFRKEGQNVTLSCEQNLNHDAMYWYRQDPGQGLRLIYYSQIVNDFQKGDIAEGYSVSREKKESFPLTVTSAQKNPTAFYLCASSGGLGRENTEAFFGQGTRLTVV.

The chain couples TRBV14 to TRBJ1-5, with D possibly being TRBD1 (5 bases). CDR3 size: 24 residues. V was shortened by 3 bases and J by 0 bases, with 36 bases between the two germline ends. The germline V gene encodes CDR1 SGHDN and CDR2 FVKESK. CDR3 sequence reads: CASSHRGGVFLVGKSRYSNQPQHF. The CDR3 DNA follows: TGTGCCAGCAGCCACCGGGGGGGGGTATTCCTAGTTGGGAAATCTCGATATAGCAATCAGCCCCAGCATTTT.

The chain has TRBV18 and TRBJ1-2; TRBD1 agrees at 7 bases. The CDR3 contains 14 residues. Germline V gene sequence: CDR1 KGHSH, CDR2 LQKENI. The trim removed 3 bases at V and 5 bases at J, leaving 6 bases unmatched. The CDR3 nucleotides are TGTGCCAGCTCACCGTCAGGGGGGCCTTATGGCTACACCTTC. This translates into CASSPSGGPYGYTF.

The rearrangement links TRBV7-9 to TRBJ1-2; TRBD1 matches at 7 bases. This CDR3 is built from 15 residues. The germline V gene has CDR1 SEHNR and CDR2 FQNEAQ (reference sequence). The ends lost 3 bases at V and 4 bases at J; junction bases unmatched: 8. The CDR3 is CASSLGSGGGYGYTF. CDR3 DNA sequence: TGTGCCAGCAGCTTGGGGTCAGGGGGAGGCTATGGCTACACCTTC.

For this clone: An end of the junction differs from the germline gene, which may be a read error. The chain carries TRBV4-1 and TRBJ2-7; D might be TRBD2 (5 bases). Germline V gene lookup returns CDR1 MGHRA and CDR2 YSYEKL. This CDR3 spans 16 amino acids. The CDR3 bases are TGTGCCAGCAGCCAAGAGGCGCTAGCTCTACCCTACGAGCAGTACTTC. It codes for CASSQEALALPYEQYF.

In its sample, this clone was seen once. V usage is TRBV29-1 and J usage is TRBJ1-3; D unclear. V was pared by 3 bases and J by 0 bases, with 3 bases between. The germline gives CDR1 SQVTM, CDR2 ANQGSEA. The CDR3 runs to 12 residues. The CDR3 spells CSVDGSGNTIYF. The CDR3 DNA sequence: TGCAGCGTTGACGGCTCTGGAAACACCATATATTTT.

The chain joins TRBV13 to TRBJ2-1; maybe TRBD2 (6 bases). This CDR3 contains 14 residues. V lost 0 bases to trimming and J lost 10 bases, with 13 bases between them. Germline V gives CDR1 PRHDT, CDR2 FYEKMQ (reference sequence). The CDR3 here is CASSLGHPGDEQFF. The CDR3 DNA reads TGTGCCAGCAGCTTAGGGCACCCGGGGGACGAGCAGTTCTTC. Filled out from reference TRBV13 and TRBJ2-1, the complete variable domain reads AAGVIQSPRHLIKEKRETATLKCYPIPRHDTVYWYQQGPGQDPQFLISFYEKMQSDKGSIPDRFSAQQFSDYHSELNMSSLELGDSALYFCASSLGHPGDEQFFGPGTRLTVL.

CDR3 coding DNA: TGTGCCAGCAGCGTAGAAAACCAAGAGACCCAGTACTTC. Translating gives CASSVENQETQYF. The chain links TRBV9 to TRBJ2-5; D call uncertain. The CDR3 extends over 13 amino acids. V was shortened by 0 bases and J by 0 bases, with 3 bases between the two germline ends. Germline CDR1 and CDR2: SGDLS and YYNGEE.

The J gene is TRBJ2-1, the V gene TRBV4-1; a weak D match, TRBD2 (5 bases). V gave up 4 bases and J gave up 0 bases, with 22 bases separating them. This CDR3 has 19 residues. Germline loops: CDR1 MGHRA, CDR2 YSYEKL. The CDR3 bases are TGCGCCAGCAGCCCCAAGAAACTCCGGTCAGCGGACTCCTACAATGAGCAGTTCTTC. Translated: CASSPKKLRSADSYNEQFF.

The chain uses TRBV27 and TRBJ2-7; D perhaps matches TRBD2 (6 bases). V was shortened by 0 bases and J by 4 bases, with 13 bases between the two germline ends. This CDR3 is built from 15 residues. Germline V gene data show CDR1 as MNHEY and CDR2 as SMNVEV (reference sequence). The CDR3 DNA is TGTGCCAGCAGTTTATCCGGGGGTATAGTTTACGAGCAGTACTTC. This gives the protein CASSLSGGIVYEQYF.

This clone was recorded only once. The chain recombines TRBV9 with TRBJ2-6; 10 bases line up with TRBD1. V gave up 4 bases and J gave up 1 base; unmatched junction bases: 8. Germline lookup yields CDR1 SGDLS and CDR2 YYNGEE. The CDR3 is 18 residues long. CDR3 sequence reads: CASSSPTGGASGANVLTF. CDR3 DNA sequence: TGTGCCAGCAGCTCGCCGACAGGGGGCGCATCTGGGGCCAACGTCCTGACTTTC.

This rearrangement joins TRBV5-4 to TRBJ2-1; D possibly corresponds to TRBD2 (6 bases). There are 14 residues in the CDR3. Germline CDR1 is SGHNT and CDR2 is YYREEE (reference sequence). Trimming stripped 0 bases from V and 7 bases from J, with 11 bases between. CDR3 region: CASSLGLGLNEQFF. In nucleotides, the CDR3 is TGTGCCAGCAGCTTGGGACTAGGATTAAATGAGCAGTTCTTC.

The V call is TRBV6-6, the J call TRBJ2-3; no clear D gene. This CDR3 has 13 amino acids. The germline V and J ends were trimmed by 5 bases and 2 bases, with 8 bases remaining between them. The germline gives CDR1 MNHNY, CDR2 SVGAGI (reference sequence). CDR3 amino acids: CASSPRLTDTQYF. The CDR3 DNA is TGTGCCAGCAGTCCCCGCCTCACAGATACGCAGTATTTT.

The genes are TRBV4-2 and TRBJ2-3; maybe TRBD2 (6 bases). CDR3 length: 15 amino acids. Germline CDR1 is LGHNA and CDR2 is YNFKEQ. V lost 2 bases and J lost 0, with 9 bases in between. CDR3 region: CASSQRLGSTDTQYF. The CDR3 DNA follows: TGTGCCAGCAGCCAAAGACTAGGGAGCACAGATACGCAGTATTTT.

On this clone: The same CDR3 is also encoded by other DNA sequences in this sample. The V and J genes are TRBV4-2 and TRBJ1-2; no reliable D call. This CDR3 has 15 residues. CDR1 and CDR2 from the germline V gene are LGHNA and YNFKEQ. The germline V and J ends were trimmed by 1 base and 6 bases, with 15 bases remaining between them. This CDR3 is CASSQGQGQIDGYTF. The CDR3 DNA follows: TGTGCCAGCAGCCAAGGGCAAGGGCAGATTGATGGCTACACCTTC.